What follows are 30 T cell receptor beta chains derived from one specimen sequenced in a study of shared clonotypes between healthy human individuals. Profiling relied on immunoSEQ multiplex PCR, and the TCRdb table lists in-frame clones only, not all of them. The sample yields around 180,000 clones, 85% to 95% seen once. Sequenced input: naive CD4+ T cells sorted from blood. Subset specified: CD45RA+ positively selected. Receptor source: a woman younger than 45 in good health.

The rearrangement joins TRBV2 to TRBJ2-6; unclear D gene. This CDR3 has 16 residues. In germline, CDR1 is SNHLY, CDR2 FYNNEI. V shed 2 bases and J shed 0 bases, with 8 bases lying between them. CDR3 sequence reads: CASSEFSLSGANVLTF. The CDR3 nucleotides read TGTGCCAGCAGTGAATTTTCTCTCTCTGGGGCCAACGTCCTGACTTTC.

This clone appeared once. V usage is TRBV5-4 and J usage is TRBJ2-7; TRBD2 agrees at 12 bases. This CDR3 has 14 residues. The junction had 4 bases not matched to a gene; V was cut back by 2 bases and J by 7 bases. Germline values: CDR1 SGHNT, CDR2 YYREEE (reference sequence). The CDR3 DNA follows: TGTGCCAGCAGCTTTACTAGCGGGAGGAGGGAGCAGTACTTC. It specifies CASSFTSGRREQYF. The full variable domain, with the rest looked up from reference TRBV5-4 and TRBJ2-7, is ETGVTQSPTHLIKTRGQQVTLRCSSQSGHNTVSWYQQALGQGPQFIFQYYREEENGRGNFPPRFSGLQFPNYSSELNVNALELDDSALYLCASSFTSGRREQYFGPGTRLTVT.

This clone was seen once. The CDR3 nucleotides read TGTGCCAGCAGTTCGTCGGGAGACGAAAGAGGGCAGTACTTC. Translating it yields CASSSSGDERGQYF. This rearrangement joins TRBV28 to TRBJ2-7; a weak D match, TRBD2 (6 bases). The germline gives CDR1 MDHEN, CDR2 SYDVKM. V was cut by 4 bases and J by 9 bases, with 19 bases left in between. The CDR3 extends over 14 amino acids.

This sequence joins TRBV6-5 and TRBJ2-2; no definite D call. V shed 0 bases and J shed 1 base, with 9 bases lying between them. The CDR3 runs 16 residues. Per germline, CDR1 MNHEY and CDR2 SVGAGI. The CDR3 nucleotides read TGTGCCAGCAGTTACTCGTACTCATGGAACACCGGGGAGCTGTTTTTT. Encoded protein: CASSYSYSWNTGELFF.

This chain joins TRBV7-6 and TRBJ2-7, with 8 bases lining up with TRBD2. The CDR3 loop spans 16 amino acids. The trim removed 5 bases at V and 0 bases at J, leaving 9 bases unmatched. The germline CDR1 and CDR2 sequences are SGHVS and FNYEAQ. CDR3 coding DNA: TGTGCCAGCAGCCCAGGACTAGCTGGAGACTCCTACGAGCAGTACTTC. The encoded protein is CASSPGLAGDSYEQYF. Based on the CDR3 plus reference TRBV7-6 and TRBJ2-7, the full variable domain is GAGVSQSPRYKVTKRGQDVALRCDPISGHVSLYWYRQALGQGPEFLTYFNYEAQQDKSGLPNDRFSAERPEGSISTLTIQRTEQRDSAMYRCASSPGLAGDSYEQYFGPGTRLTVT.

A few counts support this clone. This sequence joins TRBV28 and TRBJ2-7; D not certain. The germline V and J ends were trimmed by 3 bases and 2 bases, with 5 bases remaining between them. The CDR3 runs to 12 residues. CDR1 is MDHEN, CDR2 SYDVKM, per germline. CDR3 loop: CASSFTAYEQYF. As DNA, the CDR3 is TGTGCCAGCAGTTTTACCGCCTACGAGCAGTACTTC.

The rearrangement uses TRBV28 and TRBJ1-2; D is perhaps TRBD1 (6 bases). V dropped 7 bases and J dropped 6 bases, with 21 bases sitting between them. Germline CDR1 reads MDHEN; CDR2 reads SYDVKM. This CDR3 contains 15 residues. The CDR3 DNA reads as TGTGCCAGCATGCCCGGAGGGGCAGGGGTAGATGGCTACACCTTC. Protein product: CASMPGGAGVDGYTF.

The chain has TRBV4-1 and TRBJ2-7, with 7 bases that match TRBD2. Germline values: CDR1 MGHRA, CDR2 YSYEKL. The CDR3 covers 15 residues. Trimming at V came to 4 bases and at J to 4 bases, leaving 10 bases not matched to a gene. The CDR3 DNA reads TGCGCCAGCAGCCCTTTAGCGGGTGGGGTTTACGAGCAGTACTTC. Amino acids: CASSPLAGGVYEQYF.

This chain uses TRBV29-1 with TRBJ2-4; no definite D call. Germline V gene data show CDR1 as SQVTM and CDR2 as ANQGSEA. There are 13 residues in the CDR3. V was trimmed by 4 bases and J by 3 bases, leaving 10 bases between them. CDR3 protein: CSVGPQNKNIQYF. For the CDR3, the DNA is TGCAGCGTTGGACCTCAGAACAAAAACATTCAGTACTTC. Together with reference TRBV29-1 and TRBJ2-4, the CDR3 gives the full variable domain: SAVISQKPSRDICQRGTSLTIQCQVDSQVTMMFWYRQQPGQSLTLIATANQGSEATYESGFVIDKFPISRPNLTFSTLTVSNMSPEDSSIYLCSVGPQNKNIQYFGAGTRLSVL.

This chain links TRBV27 with TRBJ2-3, with no clear D. V was cut by 3 bases and J by 2 bases, with 6 bases left in between. Per the germline V gene, CDR1 is MNHEY and CDR2 is SMNVEV (reference sequence). CDR3 length equals 13 residues. CDR3 amino acids: CASSFGPTDTQYF. The DNA for the CDR3 is TGTGCCAGCAGTTTCGGTCCCACAGATACGCAGTATTTT.

The rearrangement links TRBV5-1 to TRBJ2-2; a weak D match, TRBD1 (5 bases). Trimming took off 0 bases at V and 4 bases at J, with 10 bases between the two ends. The CDR3 has 15 amino acids. Germline CDR1 SGHRS, CDR2 YFSETQ. CDR3 residues: CASSLAGAITGELFF. CDR3 DNA sequence: TGCGCCAGCAGCTTGGCTGGGGCAATCACCGGGGAGCTGTTTTTT.

This rearrangement joins TRBV18 to TRBJ2-7; weak D call: TRBD1 (6 bases). This CDR3 contains 13 residues. Per germline, CDR1 KGHSH and CDR2 LQKENI. V gave up 3 bases and J gave up 4 bases, with 10 bases separating them. The CDR3 nucleotides are TGTGCCAGCTCACCCCAGGGGATATACGAGCAGTACTTC. Protein: CASSPQGIYEQYF.

V usage is TRBV6-5 and J usage is TRBJ2-5; 7 bases map to TRBD1. CDR1 MNHEY and CDR2 SVGAGI come from the germline V gene. The J segment lost 11 bases and the V segment lost 0 bases, leaving 15 bases of the junction unmatched. The CDR3 covers 16 residues. The CDR3 is CASSYSSTGALWEQYF. CDR3 bases: TGTGCCAGCAGTTACTCTTCAACAGGGGCCTTGTGGGAGCAGTACTTC.

V gene TRBV21-1 combines with J gene TRBJ2-7; the table's D call, TRBD2, has no DNA check behind it. TRBV21-1 is a pseudogene segment. The CDR3 is made up of 14 amino acids. The CDR3 DNA follows: TGTGCCAGCAGCAAAGAGGCGGGTGCTTACGAGCAGTACTTC. Amino acids: CASSKEAGAYEQYF.

This clone showed up just once. This chain uses TRBV11-3 with TRBJ2-7; D not certain. CDR1 is SGHNT and CDR2 is YENEEA in the germline V gene. Trimming shortened V by 4 bases and J by 0 bases, and 7 bases separated the two germline ends. The CDR3 is 13 amino acids. The chain's CDR3 is CASSSGSSYEQYF. Written as DNA, the CDR3 is TGTGCCAGCAGCTCAGGATCCTCCTACGAGCAGTACTTC.

The rearrangement uses TRBV28 and TRBJ1-5; D possibly corresponds to TRBD1 (5 bases). The germline V gene encodes CDR1 MDHEN and CDR2 SYDVKM. CDR3 length: 15 amino acids. V dropped 6 bases and J dropped 9 bases, with 21 bases sitting between them. The CDR3 is CASSDRRAIERPQHF. The CDR3 DNA is TGTGCCAGCAGCGACAGAAGGGCCATCGAGAGGCCCCAGCATTTT. Together with reference TRBV28 and TRBJ1-5, the CDR3 gives the full variable domain: DVKVTQSSRYLVKRTGEKVFLECVQDMDHENMFWYRQDPGLGLRLIYFSYDVKMKEKGDIPEGYSVSREKKERFSLILESASTNQTSMYLCASSDRRAIERPQHFGDGTRLSIL.

The chain joins TRBV7-2 to TRBJ1-1; D is unresolved. Germline loops: CDR1 SGHTA, CDR2 FQGNSA. V gave up 5 bases and J gave up 1 base, with 11 bases separating them. CDR3 length: 14 residues. CDR3 region: CASSTPRGNTEAFF. CDR3 in DNA: TGTGCCAGCAGCACTCCTCGGGGGAACACTGAAGCTTTCTTT.

The chain combines TRBV27 with TRBJ2-7, with D uncertain. This CDR3 is 17 amino acids long. Germline lookup yields CDR1 MNHEY and CDR2 SMNVEV (reference sequence). The V end was cut by 6 bases, the J end by 0 bases, with 21 bases between. The CDR3 region is CASRSHLAGGPSYEQYF. In DNA form, the CDR3 reads TGTGCCAGCAGATCTCACCTCGCAGGTGGACCCTCCTACGAGCAGTACTTC.

The chain is built from TRBV10-3 and TRBJ2-7; the D is unclear. Trimming removed 0 bases at V and 2 bases at J, with 17 bases between. This CDR3 is built from 17 residues. CDR1 is ENHRY, CDR2 SYGVKD, per germline. In DNA form, the CDR3 reads TGTGCCATCAGTGAGTCCGGAAACGGTGGGATCACCTACGAGCAGTACTTC. As protein: CAISESGNGGITYEQYF.

The chain carries TRBV7-9 and TRBJ1-4; D gene ambiguous. This CDR3 contains 15 residues. Trimming took 5 bases from V and 0 from J, leaving 10 bases between them. Germline CDR1 reads SEHNR; CDR2 reads FQNEAQ (reference sequence). Written as DNA, the CDR3 is TGTGCCAGCAGCGGAGGGCGGACAACTAATGAAAAACTGTTTTTT. Protein sequence: CASSGGRTTNEKLFF.

The V gene is TRBV25-1, the J gene TRBJ2-7, with TRBD2 identical over 12 bases. This CDR3 has 14 amino acids. CDR1 is MGHDK, CDR2 SYGVNS, per germline. Losses at the gene ends were 4 bases for V and 7 bases for J; bases not matched to a gene: 5. The DNA for the CDR3 is TGTGCCAGCAGTGGAATAGGACTAGCGGGAGAGCAGTACTTC. Residues: CASSGIGLAGEQYF.

The chain uses TRBV6-1 and TRBJ2-7, with TRBD1 identical over 7 bases. The CDR3 extends over 14 amino acids. V was clipped by 6 bases and J by 9 bases; unmatched bases: 14. Germline CDR1 is MNHNS and CDR2 is SASEGT. CDR3 bases: TGTGCCAGCAGCAACAGACAGGGATTACTTGGGCAGTACTTC. The encoded protein is CASSNRQGLLGQYF.

The J gene is TRBJ1-2, the V gene TRBV5-4; D gene ambiguous. Trimming cost V 1 base and J 7 bases, with 11 bases left between them. Germline CDR1 SGHNT, CDR2 YYREEE (reference sequence). This CDR3 has 13 amino acids. The chain's CDR3 is CASSLTRVSGYTF. In DNA form, the CDR3 reads TGTGCCAGCAGCTTGACTAGGGTTAGTGGCTACACCTTC.

The CDR3 is CASKPTAGQETQYF. In nucleotides, the CDR3 is TGCGCCAGCAAACCTACAGCGGGACAAGAGACCCAGTACTTC. The J gene is TRBJ2-5, the V gene TRBV5-1; 7 bases match TRBD2. Unmatched junction bases numbered 7, after V lost 6 bases and J lost 2 bases. Germline V gene lookup returns CDR1 SGHRS and CDR2 YFSETQ. This CDR3 region has 14 residues. Combining the CDR3 with reference TRBV5-1 and TRBJ2-5 gives the whole variable domain KAGVTQTPRYLIKTRGQQVTLSCSPISGHRSVSWYQQTPGQGLQFLFEYFSETQRNKGNFPGRFSGRQFSNSRSEMNVSTLELGDSALYLCASKPTAGQETQYFGPGTRLLVL.

This chain uses TRBV19 with TRBJ2-7, with 7 positions matching TRBD2. Unmatched junction bases numbered 3, after V lost 5 bases and J lost 2 bases. Germline CDR1 LNHDA, CDR2 SQIVND (reference sequence). CDR3 length: 13 residues. The CDR3 region has the DNA TGTGCCAGTAGTGAAGCGGGGACCTACGAGCAGTACTTC. Residues: CASSEAGTYEQYF.

The rearrangement uses TRBV7-2 and TRBJ2-3, with 10 bases aligning to TRBD2. The CDR3 runs to 17 residues. V shed 4 bases, J shed 2 bases, and the junction held 9 bases outside the gene matches. Germline lookup yields CDR1 SGHTA and CDR2 FQGNSA. The CDR3 reads CASSWLGAGGFTDTQYF. The CDR3, as DNA: TGTGCCAGCAGCTGGCTAGGAGCGGGAGGGTTCACAGATACGCAGTATTTT.

The chain is built from TRBV5-1 and TRBJ2-3; D is undetermined. Trimming removed 0 bases from V and 5 bases from J, with 4 bases in between. CDR1 is SGHRS and CDR2 is YFSETQ in the germline V gene. The CDR3 loop spans 12 amino acids. The CDR3 sequence: CASSLEEDTQYF. In DNA form, the CDR3 reads TGCGCCAGCAGCTTGGAAGAAGATACGCAGTATTTT.

This chain connects TRBV2 to TRBJ1-2; maybe TRBD1 (6 bases). Deletions cut 3 bases from V and 8 bases from J, with 16 bases between. Per germline, CDR1 SNHLY and CDR2 FYNNEI. The CDR3 runs 14 residues. CDR3 loop: CASSDRGPFGGYTF. CDR3 nucleotide sequence: TGTGCCAGCAGTGACAGGGGCCCTTTCGGGGGCTACACCTTC.

The gene calls are TRBV28 and TRBJ2-5; 10 bases align to TRBD2. The last part of the DNA fits TRBJ2-7 better; the J call may be wrong. The CDR3 extends over 20 amino acids. The germline V gene has CDR1 MDHEN and CDR2 SYDVKM. The CDR3 loop is CASSLRRGGGLSGRMYEQYF. The CDR3 DNA is TGTGCCAGCAGTCTACGGAGGGGAGGAGGACTTAGCGGGAGGATGTACGAGCAGTACTTC.

The chain links TRBV10-2 to TRBJ2-5; 12 nucleotides agree with TRBD2. With the DNA end fitting TRBJ2-7 better, the J assignment may be wrong. Germline CDR1 and CDR2: WSHSY and SAAADI. The CDR3 loop spans 15 amino acids. CDR3 nucleotide sequence: TGCGCCAGCAGTGAGGGACTAGCGGGGCCCTACGAGCAGTACTTC. Residues: CASSEGLAGPYEQYF.